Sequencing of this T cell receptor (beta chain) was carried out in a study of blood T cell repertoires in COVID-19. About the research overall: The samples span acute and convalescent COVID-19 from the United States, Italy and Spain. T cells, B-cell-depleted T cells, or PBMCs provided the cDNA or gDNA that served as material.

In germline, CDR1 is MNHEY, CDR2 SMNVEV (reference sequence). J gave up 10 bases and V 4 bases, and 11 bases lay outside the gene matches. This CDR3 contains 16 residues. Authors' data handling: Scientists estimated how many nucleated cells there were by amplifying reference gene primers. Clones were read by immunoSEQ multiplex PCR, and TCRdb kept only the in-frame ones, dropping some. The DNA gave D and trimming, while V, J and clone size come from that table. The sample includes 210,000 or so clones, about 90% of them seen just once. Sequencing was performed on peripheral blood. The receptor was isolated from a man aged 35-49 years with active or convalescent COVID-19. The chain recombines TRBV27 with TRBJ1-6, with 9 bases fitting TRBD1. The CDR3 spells CASSSSGTGTYSPLHF. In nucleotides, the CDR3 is TGTGCCAGCAGTTCCTCCGGGACAGGGACATACTCACCCCTCCACTTT.